This TCR beta chain originates from a study of beta chain features in type 1 diabetes. Study-wide results and caveats: Insertions were fewer and deletions more numerous at VDJ junctions in type 1 diabetes patients. Patients' naive, central memory and regulatory TCRB repertoires appeared more alike than those of healthy donors.

This clone was seen a handful of times. Antigen specificity is unknown. Sequencing targeted expressed TCRB transcripts, as all isolated RNA had been reverse transcribed. The table came from immunoSEQ multiplex PCR; TCRdb's copy has only in-frame clones and leaves some out. The repertoire includes fewer than 150,000 clones, about 7% of them detected once, and 1.3% to 1.5% sits in the top ten. The germline V gene encodes CDR1 SGHTA and CDR2 FQGNSA. This CDR3 has 14 residues. Germline trimming cut 6 bases from V and 2 bases from J; bases unmatched to any gene: 7. This TCR came from a woman aged 25 to 39 in good health. What was sequenced was central memory CD4+ T cells from blood. The chain carries TRBV7-2 and TRBJ2-7; 7 nucleotides line up with TRBD1. The chain's CDR3 is CASRYTGQTYEQYF. In DNA, the CDR3 is TGTGCCAGCAGATATACGGGACAGACCTACGAGCAGTACTTC.